This T cell receptor beta chain was identified during a study of T cell changes during pregnancy in multiple sclerosis. The V segment lost 3 bases and the J segment 6 bases; nucleotides outside the gene matches: 8. The length of the CDR3 is 15 residues. The germline V gene encodes CDR1 KGHSH and CDR2 LQKENI. TCRdb's table, derived via immunoSEQ multiplex PCR, lists solely in-frame clones and lacks some. The sample carries approximately 40,000 clones, roughly 90% recorded once. The sequence came from a female donor with multiple sclerosis, enrolled in a pregnancy study. Sample: CD4+ T cells from peripheral blood mononuclear cells, taken in the second trimester of pregnancy. The chain has TRBV18 and TRBJ2-3; TRBD1 matches at 8 bases. DNA for the CDR3: TGTGCCAGCTCACCTTCAGGACAGGGTGTCGATACGCAGTATTTT. This translates into CASSPSGQGVDTQYF.